Shown below are 27 T cell receptor beta chains from a single sample sequenced in a study of shared clonotypes between healthy human individuals (TCRdb year 2020). CD8 naive samples were CD45RO-negative cells positively selected for CCR7, giving a CD45RA+CCR7+ population that excluded TemRA cells. The library relied on the immunoSEQ multiplex PCR assay. The immuneACCESS repertoire file appears here via TCRdb, limited to in-frame rearrangements. These files lack a portion of the clones; in checked studies, under half of the deficit traces to unresolved V genes, and the cause of the others is not known. Counted in this sample were 600,000 or so clones; 90% to 95% of them appeared once. The top ten clonotypes cover over 0.095% of the sample. The sample taken for sequencing was naive CD8+ T cells sorted from blood. Interpreted using the paper, the cell subset or site label stands for: CD45RA+CCR7+. The receptors derive from a woman aged 25 to 39 in good health.

The rearrangement joins TRBV5-6 to TRBJ2-7; D ambiguous. Trimming removed 2 bases at V and 2 bases at J, with 2 bases between. Germline CDR1 reads SGHDT; CDR2 reads YYEEEE. This CDR3 has 11 amino acids. The CDR3 bases are TGTGCCAGCAGCTTAACCTACGAGCAGTACTTC. This translates into CASSLTYEQYF.

The chain recombines TRBV29-1 with TRBJ2-2, with D perhaps TRBD1 or TRBD2 (5 bases each). Germline values: CDR1 SQVTM, CDR2 ANQGSEA. The CDR3 has 12 residues. With 6 bases removed from V and 10 bases from J, the gap between germline ends came to 15 bases. As DNA, the CDR3 is TGCAGCGTCGAGGGGTGGAAAGAGGAGCTGTTTTTT. Translated, it gives CSVEGWKEELFF.

The chain uses TRBV19 and TRBJ2-1; D remains unclear. From germline, CDR1 is LNHDA and CDR2 SQIVND (reference sequence). The CDR3 has 14 amino acids. The V end was cut by 7 bases, the J end by 3 bases, with 13 bases between. The CDR3 DNA reads TGTGCCAGTACCCAAAGACACCTCTACAATGAGCAGTTCTTC. This codes for CASTQRHLYNEQFF.

The genes are TRBV28 and TRBJ1-4; the D gene is possibly TRBD1 (6 bases). The V end lost 6 bases, the J end lost 3 bases, and 14 bases lay between the germline ends. The CDR3 length is 15 residues. Germline V lookup: CDR1 MDHEN, CDR2 SYDVKM. CDR3 residues: CASRDYRAANEKLFF. The CDR3 DNA follows: TGTGCCAGCAGAGATTACAGGGCGGCTAATGAAAAACTGTTTTTT.

The chain links TRBV9 to TRBJ2-1, with a weak D call TRBD2 (6 bases). The germline CDR1 and CDR2 sequences are SGDLS and YYNGEE. There are 15 residues in the CDR3. V dropped 1 base and J dropped 2 bases, with 10 bases sitting between them. For the CDR3, the DNA is TGTGCCAGCAGCGTAAAGGGCGGGACCTACAATGAGCAGTTCTTC. Its translation: CASSVKGGTYNEQFF.

This clone appeared a single time. This chain joins TRBV7-8 and TRBJ1-4, with 8 bases identical to TRBD1. Losses at the gene ends were 2 bases for V and 5 bases for J; bases not matched to a gene: 7. Germline V gene sequence: CDR1 SGHVS, CDR2 FQNEAQ. CDR3 length: 16 amino acids. CDR3 in amino acids: CASSLQPGQENEKLFF. CDR3 in DNA: TGTGCCAGCAGCTTACAGCCGGGACAGGAAAATGAAAAACTGTTTTTT.

This clone was counted a single time. The chain carries TRBV13 and TRBJ2-7; TRBD2 aligns across 8 bases. Trimming at V came to 5 bases and at J to 2 bases, leaving 8 bases not matched to a gene. The CDR3 contains 15 residues. CDR1 PRHDT and CDR2 FYEKMQ come from the germline V gene (reference sequence). DNA for the CDR3: TGTGCCAGCAGCGATGCGGGGGGAGCCACCTACGAGCAGTACTTC. It yields the protein CASSDAGGATYEQYF.

The chain has TRBV10-3 and TRBJ2-7; 9 bases are a match to TRBD2. Germline V gene sequence: CDR1 ENHRY, CDR2 SYGVKD. CDR3 length: 16 residues. Germline trimming cut 4 bases from V and 5 bases from J; bases unmatched to any gene: 12. CDR3 residues: CAISGGLAGLVHEQYF. The CDR3 DNA is TGTGCCATCAGTGGTGGTCTAGCGGGATTGGTCCACGAGCAGTACTTC.

The chain is built from TRBV14 and TRBJ2-1; 7 bases are shared with TRBD1. Trimming at V came to 5 bases and at J to 10 bases, leaving 5 bases not matched to a gene. The CDR3 totals 12 residues. Looked up from germline, CDR1 is SGHDN and CDR2 is FVKESK. The CDR3, as DNA: TGTGCCAGCAGCTACAGGGGACACGAGCAGTTCTTC. This sequence encodes CASSYRGHEQFF.

A remark on this clone: The same CDR3 can be traced to other DNA sequences in this sample. The rearrangement uses TRBV5-4 and TRBJ1-5, with 7 bases fitting TRBD1. There are 14 residues in the CDR3. CDR1 SGHNT and CDR2 YYREEE come from the germline V gene (reference sequence). J was trimmed by 2 bases and V by 4 bases; bases with no gene match: 3. In nucleotides, the CDR3 is TGTGCCAGCAGCCTAGGGGGCGGCAATCAGCCCCAGCATTTT. It specifies CASSLGGGNQPQHF.

This clone was recorded only once. The V call is TRBV5-6, the J call TRBJ2-7, with D uncertain. CDR1 SGHDT and CDR2 YYEEEE come from the germline V gene. V was shortened by 4 bases and J by 2 bases, with 7 bases between the two germline ends. CDR3 length: 12 residues. The CDR3: CASSTDPYEQYF. The CDR3 DNA is TGTGCCAGCAGCACAGACCCCTACGAGCAGTACTTC.

This clone was observed a single time. The chain couples TRBV27 to TRBJ2-7; possibly TRBD1 or TRBD2 for D (5 bases each). V lost 2 bases and J 1 base, leaving 15 bases between the germline ends. The CDR3 has 16 amino acids. Germline V gives CDR1 MNHEY, CDR2 SMNVEV (reference sequence). The CDR3 is CASSLIVGTGSYEQYF. In DNA form, the CDR3 reads TGTGCCAGCAGTTTAATAGTGGGGACCGGTTCCTACGAGCAGTACTTC.

The V gene is TRBV27, the J gene TRBJ2-7; 10 bases are shared with TRBD2. The V gene end was trimmed by 5 bases and the J gene end by 3 bases; junction bases not matched to a gene: 7. The CDR3 has 15 residues. Germline V CDR1 and CDR2: MNHEY, SMNVEV (reference sequence). For the CDR3, the DNA is TGTGCCAGCAGTCCCCAAGCGGGAGGGATCTACGAGCAGTACTTC. This codes for CASSPQAGGIYEQYF.

The chain combines TRBV11-1 with TRBJ1-1; D is undetermined. Per the germline V gene, CDR1 is SGHAT and CDR2 is FQDESV (reference sequence). V lost 2 bases and J lost 5, with 12 bases in between. This CDR3 is 14 amino acids long. CDR3 in amino acids: CASSLIRGETEAFF. The CDR3 DNA is TGTGCCAGCAGCTTAATTCGGGGTGAAACTGAAGCTTTCTTT.

The CDR3 is CASSFVREGNEQYF. CDR3 sequence (DNA): TGTGCCAGCAGCTTCGTGCGGGAGGGCAACGAGCAGTACTTC. This chain connects TRBV7-6 to TRBJ2-7; 9 positions agree with TRBD2. The CDR3 covers 14 residues. Germline trimming cut 3 bases from V and 5 bases from J; bases unmatched to any gene: 5. Germline V gives CDR1 SGHVS, CDR2 FNYEAQ.

The chain recombines TRBV28 with TRBJ1-6, with D unclear. V lost 6 bases and J lost 5, with 5 bases in between. The CDR3 loop spans 12 amino acids. CDR1 is MDHEN, CDR2 SYDVKM, per germline. CDR3 sequence reads: CASRGNNSPLHF. DNA of the CDR3: TGTGCCAGCAGGGGAAATAATTCACCCCTCCACTTT. Using reference TRBV28 and TRBJ1-6 for the parts outside the CDR3, the full variable domain is DVKVTQSSRYLVKRTGEKVFLECVQDMDHENMFWYRQDPGLGLRLIYFSYDVKMKEKGDIPEGYSVSREKKERFSLILESASTNQTSMYLCASRGNNSPLHFGNGTRLTVT.

The chain recombines TRBV7-9 with TRBJ2-7; D is perhaps TRBD1 or TRBD2 (5 bases each). Germline V CDR1 and CDR2: SEHNR, FQNEAQ (reference sequence). CDR3 length: 12 residues. Trimming took 6 bases from V and 3 from J, leaving 9 bases between them. This CDR3 reads CASSGTHYEQYF. The CDR3, as DNA: TGTGCCAGCAGTGGGACCCACTACGAGCAGTACTTC. Combining the CDR3 with reference TRBV7-9 and TRBJ2-7 gives the whole variable domain DTGVSQNPRHKITKRGQNVTFRCDPISEHNRLYWYRQTLGQGPEFLTYFQNEAQLEKSRLLSDRFSAERPKGSFSTLEIQRTEQGDSAMYLCASSGTHYEQYFGPGTRLTVT.

This clone has just one count. J is TRBJ1-2 and V is TRBV5-6, with 8 nucleotides matching TRBD1. V was pared by 0 bases and J by 3 bases, with 7 bases of the junction left unmatched. Germline-derived CDR1 and CDR2 are SGHDT and YYEEEE. The length of the CDR3 is 16 residues. The CDR3 DNA sequence: TGTGCCAGCAGCTTGGAGACAGGGGTTATTGACTATGGCTACACCTTC. This translates into CASSLETGVIDYGYTF.

The CDR3 DNA reads as TGTGCCAGCAGTGCAGGGCAGAGCTCCTACAATGAGCAGTTCTTC. Its protein is CASSAGQSSYNEQFF. The chain joins TRBV6-4 to TRBJ2-1, with D possibly being TRBD1 (5 bases). CDR3 length: 15 residues. V lost 4 bases to trimming and J lost 0 bases, with 10 bases between them. Germline loops: CDR1 MRHNA, CDR2 SNTAGT.

V and J are TRBV11-2 and TRBJ2-1; 12 nucleotides agree with TRBD2. Germline CDR1 SGHAT, CDR2 FQNNGV. The CDR3 is 16 residues long. Trimming at V came to 2 bases and at J to 4 bases, leaving 3 bases not matched to a gene. DNA for the CDR3: TGTGCCAGCAGCTTATGGACTAGCGGGGTATACAATGAGCAGTTCTTC. This sequence encodes CASSLWTSGVYNEQFF. Full variable domain (rest looked up from reference TRBV11-2 and TRBJ2-1): EAGVAQSPRYKIIEKRQSVAFWCNPISGHATLYWYQQILGQGPKLLIQFQNNGVVDDSQLPKDRFSAERLKGVDSTLKIQPAKLEDSAVYLCASSLWTSGVYNEQFFGPGTRLTVL.

The V call is TRBV19, the J call TRBJ2-7; 8 bases align to TRBD1. Germline CDR1 is LNHDA and CDR2 is SQIVND (reference sequence). CDR3 length: 15 amino acids. The ends lost 5 bases at V and 3 bases at J; junction bases unmatched: 9. CDR3 sequence (DNA): TGTGCCAGTAGTCAAGGGGACAGGACCTTCTACGAGCAGTACTTC. Translation: CASSQGDRTFYEQYF.

The J gene is TRBJ2-5, the V gene TRBV19, with a tentative D call TRBD2 (6 bases). Deletions cut 1 base from V and 5 bases from J, with 20 bases between. From germline, CDR1 is LNHDA and CDR2 SQIVND (reference sequence). There are 17 residues in the CDR3. The DNA for the CDR3 is TGTGCCAGTAGTATAGGAAGGTGGAGGGAGGAAGAGGAGACCCAGTACTTC. As protein: CASSIGRWREEEETQYF.

The sample holds one count of this clone. The chain recombines TRBV11-1 with TRBJ2-1; no clear D. CDR1 is SGHAT and CDR2 is FQDESV in the germline V gene (reference sequence). V was trimmed by 3 bases and J by 2 bases, leaving 14 bases between them. CDR3 length: 16 amino acids. The CDR3 DNA is TGTGCCAGCAGCTTTCGTGGGAACCCGCCCTACAATGAGCAGTTCTTC. It codes for CASSFRGNPPYNEQFF. The full variable domain, rest sourced from reference TRBV11-1 and TRBJ2-1, is EAEVAQSPRYKITEKSQAVAFWCDPISGHATLYWYRQILGQGPELLVQFQDESVVDDSQLPKDRFSAERLKGVDSTLKIQPAELGDSAMYLCASSFRGNPPYNEQFFGPGTRLTVL.

The V call is TRBV29-1, the J call TRBJ2-5, with 13 bases identical to TRBD2. Germline trimming cut 7 bases from V and 4 bases from J; bases unmatched to any gene: 15. The CDR3 consists of 17 residues. Germline V lookup: CDR1 SQVTM, CDR2 ANQGSEA. This CDR3 reads CSAGGPTSGRGAETQYF. DNA of the CDR3: TGCAGCGCTGGGGGGCCTACTAGCGGGAGGGGAGCAGAGACCCAGTACTTC. Full variable domain (outside the CDR3, taken from reference TRBV29-1 and TRBJ2-5): SAVISQKPSRDICQRGTSLTIQCQVDSQVTMMFWYRQQPGQSLTLIATANQGSEATYESGFVIDKFPISRPNLTFSTLTVSNMSPEDSSIYLCSAGGPTSGRGAETQYFGPGTRLLVL.

The rearrangement uses TRBV5-8 and TRBJ2-1; D possibly corresponds to TRBD2 (6 bases). V was clipped by 0 bases and J by 6 bases, with 13 bases between them. The CDR3 consists of 15 residues. Per the germline V gene, CDR1 is SGHTS and CDR2 is YDEGEE. The CDR3 loop is CASSLDSGTANEQFF. DNA of the CDR3: TGTGCCAGCAGCTTGGACTCCGGGACTGCCAATGAGCAGTTCTTC. Filled out from reference TRBV5-8 and TRBJ2-1, the complete variable domain reads EAGVTQSPTHLIKTRGQQATLRCSPISGHTSVYWYQQALGLGLQFLLWYDEGEERNRGNFPPRFSGRQFPNYSSELNVNALELEDSALYLCASSLDSGTANEQFFGPGTRLTVL.

The chain's CDR3 is CASSIDLKITYSGNTIYF. The CDR3 coding sequence is TGTGCCAGTAGTATAGATCTCAAGATTACATACTCTGGAAACACCATATATTTT. The chain carries TRBV19 and TRBJ1-3, with D hard to call. This CDR3 has 18 residues. Germline loops: CDR1 LNHDA, CDR2 SQIVND (reference sequence). The V gene lost 0 bases and the J gene lost 0 bases, with 15 bases spanning the gap. Combining the CDR3 with reference TRBV19 and TRBJ1-3 gives the whole variable domain DGGITQSPKYLFRKEGQNVTLSCEQNLNHDAMYWYRQDPGQGLRLIYYSQIVNDFQKGDIAEGYSVSREKKESFPLTVTSAQKNPTAFYLCASSIDLKITYSGNTIYFGEGSWLTVV.

This clone was counted between two and nine times. At the DNA level, this CDR3 is encoded by other sequences in the same sample as well. The CDR3 loop is CASSIRDSNQPQHF. CDR3 bases: TGTGCCAGTAGTATTAGAGATAGCAATCAGCCCCAGCATTTT. The genes are TRBV19 and TRBJ1-5; D is unresolved. Germline V CDR1 and CDR2: LNHDA, SQIVND (reference sequence). The CDR3 runs to 14 residues. V was trimmed by 3 bases and J by 0 bases, leaving 6 bases between them.